This TCR beta chain was sequenced during a study of preoperative IRX-2 immunotherapy in early breast cancer (dated by TCRdb to the late 2010s). Libraries were constructed by the immunoSEQ multiplex PCR assay. Imported from immuneACCESS, the table was reduced by TCRdb to in-frame sequences with V and J called. These copies leave out some clones; in studies compared against another copy, an unresolved V gene accounts for under half, and the cause of the remainder is not known. The sample table holds 40,000 or so clones, of which just under 95% were seen once. Roughly 1.5% of the sample comes from the top ten. With respect to this clone: It has no known antigen specificity. No base-level quality is on record; no much larger clone is a single base apart.

CDR3 length: 15 amino acids, cysteine to phenylalanine. Only CDR3 DNA is held: 45 bases, read in frame from base 1. V loses 1 base, J loses 5 bases, and the germline ends lie 11 bases apart. CDR1 and CDR2 (LNHNV, YYDKDF) derive from the germline V gene (reference sequence). Explained via the paper, the treatment or condition label denotes: preoperative locoregional IRX-2 cytokine immunotherapy. The samples were obtained from a phase Ib study that tested preoperative, locoregional IRX-2 cytokine immunotherapy designed to prime immune responses. Before surgery, IRX-2 was given to the donors, who were patients with early-stage breast cancer.

This specimen consisted of tumor tissue, obtained after IRX-2 immunotherapy. The chain joins TRBV15 to TRBJ2-2, with a weak D call of TRBD2 (5 bases match). This TCR was recovered from a human donor with breast cancer. The bases read TGTGCCACCAGCAGAGGTAGCGTGAGTACCGGGGAGCTGTTTTTT. Its translation is CATSRGSVSTGELFF.